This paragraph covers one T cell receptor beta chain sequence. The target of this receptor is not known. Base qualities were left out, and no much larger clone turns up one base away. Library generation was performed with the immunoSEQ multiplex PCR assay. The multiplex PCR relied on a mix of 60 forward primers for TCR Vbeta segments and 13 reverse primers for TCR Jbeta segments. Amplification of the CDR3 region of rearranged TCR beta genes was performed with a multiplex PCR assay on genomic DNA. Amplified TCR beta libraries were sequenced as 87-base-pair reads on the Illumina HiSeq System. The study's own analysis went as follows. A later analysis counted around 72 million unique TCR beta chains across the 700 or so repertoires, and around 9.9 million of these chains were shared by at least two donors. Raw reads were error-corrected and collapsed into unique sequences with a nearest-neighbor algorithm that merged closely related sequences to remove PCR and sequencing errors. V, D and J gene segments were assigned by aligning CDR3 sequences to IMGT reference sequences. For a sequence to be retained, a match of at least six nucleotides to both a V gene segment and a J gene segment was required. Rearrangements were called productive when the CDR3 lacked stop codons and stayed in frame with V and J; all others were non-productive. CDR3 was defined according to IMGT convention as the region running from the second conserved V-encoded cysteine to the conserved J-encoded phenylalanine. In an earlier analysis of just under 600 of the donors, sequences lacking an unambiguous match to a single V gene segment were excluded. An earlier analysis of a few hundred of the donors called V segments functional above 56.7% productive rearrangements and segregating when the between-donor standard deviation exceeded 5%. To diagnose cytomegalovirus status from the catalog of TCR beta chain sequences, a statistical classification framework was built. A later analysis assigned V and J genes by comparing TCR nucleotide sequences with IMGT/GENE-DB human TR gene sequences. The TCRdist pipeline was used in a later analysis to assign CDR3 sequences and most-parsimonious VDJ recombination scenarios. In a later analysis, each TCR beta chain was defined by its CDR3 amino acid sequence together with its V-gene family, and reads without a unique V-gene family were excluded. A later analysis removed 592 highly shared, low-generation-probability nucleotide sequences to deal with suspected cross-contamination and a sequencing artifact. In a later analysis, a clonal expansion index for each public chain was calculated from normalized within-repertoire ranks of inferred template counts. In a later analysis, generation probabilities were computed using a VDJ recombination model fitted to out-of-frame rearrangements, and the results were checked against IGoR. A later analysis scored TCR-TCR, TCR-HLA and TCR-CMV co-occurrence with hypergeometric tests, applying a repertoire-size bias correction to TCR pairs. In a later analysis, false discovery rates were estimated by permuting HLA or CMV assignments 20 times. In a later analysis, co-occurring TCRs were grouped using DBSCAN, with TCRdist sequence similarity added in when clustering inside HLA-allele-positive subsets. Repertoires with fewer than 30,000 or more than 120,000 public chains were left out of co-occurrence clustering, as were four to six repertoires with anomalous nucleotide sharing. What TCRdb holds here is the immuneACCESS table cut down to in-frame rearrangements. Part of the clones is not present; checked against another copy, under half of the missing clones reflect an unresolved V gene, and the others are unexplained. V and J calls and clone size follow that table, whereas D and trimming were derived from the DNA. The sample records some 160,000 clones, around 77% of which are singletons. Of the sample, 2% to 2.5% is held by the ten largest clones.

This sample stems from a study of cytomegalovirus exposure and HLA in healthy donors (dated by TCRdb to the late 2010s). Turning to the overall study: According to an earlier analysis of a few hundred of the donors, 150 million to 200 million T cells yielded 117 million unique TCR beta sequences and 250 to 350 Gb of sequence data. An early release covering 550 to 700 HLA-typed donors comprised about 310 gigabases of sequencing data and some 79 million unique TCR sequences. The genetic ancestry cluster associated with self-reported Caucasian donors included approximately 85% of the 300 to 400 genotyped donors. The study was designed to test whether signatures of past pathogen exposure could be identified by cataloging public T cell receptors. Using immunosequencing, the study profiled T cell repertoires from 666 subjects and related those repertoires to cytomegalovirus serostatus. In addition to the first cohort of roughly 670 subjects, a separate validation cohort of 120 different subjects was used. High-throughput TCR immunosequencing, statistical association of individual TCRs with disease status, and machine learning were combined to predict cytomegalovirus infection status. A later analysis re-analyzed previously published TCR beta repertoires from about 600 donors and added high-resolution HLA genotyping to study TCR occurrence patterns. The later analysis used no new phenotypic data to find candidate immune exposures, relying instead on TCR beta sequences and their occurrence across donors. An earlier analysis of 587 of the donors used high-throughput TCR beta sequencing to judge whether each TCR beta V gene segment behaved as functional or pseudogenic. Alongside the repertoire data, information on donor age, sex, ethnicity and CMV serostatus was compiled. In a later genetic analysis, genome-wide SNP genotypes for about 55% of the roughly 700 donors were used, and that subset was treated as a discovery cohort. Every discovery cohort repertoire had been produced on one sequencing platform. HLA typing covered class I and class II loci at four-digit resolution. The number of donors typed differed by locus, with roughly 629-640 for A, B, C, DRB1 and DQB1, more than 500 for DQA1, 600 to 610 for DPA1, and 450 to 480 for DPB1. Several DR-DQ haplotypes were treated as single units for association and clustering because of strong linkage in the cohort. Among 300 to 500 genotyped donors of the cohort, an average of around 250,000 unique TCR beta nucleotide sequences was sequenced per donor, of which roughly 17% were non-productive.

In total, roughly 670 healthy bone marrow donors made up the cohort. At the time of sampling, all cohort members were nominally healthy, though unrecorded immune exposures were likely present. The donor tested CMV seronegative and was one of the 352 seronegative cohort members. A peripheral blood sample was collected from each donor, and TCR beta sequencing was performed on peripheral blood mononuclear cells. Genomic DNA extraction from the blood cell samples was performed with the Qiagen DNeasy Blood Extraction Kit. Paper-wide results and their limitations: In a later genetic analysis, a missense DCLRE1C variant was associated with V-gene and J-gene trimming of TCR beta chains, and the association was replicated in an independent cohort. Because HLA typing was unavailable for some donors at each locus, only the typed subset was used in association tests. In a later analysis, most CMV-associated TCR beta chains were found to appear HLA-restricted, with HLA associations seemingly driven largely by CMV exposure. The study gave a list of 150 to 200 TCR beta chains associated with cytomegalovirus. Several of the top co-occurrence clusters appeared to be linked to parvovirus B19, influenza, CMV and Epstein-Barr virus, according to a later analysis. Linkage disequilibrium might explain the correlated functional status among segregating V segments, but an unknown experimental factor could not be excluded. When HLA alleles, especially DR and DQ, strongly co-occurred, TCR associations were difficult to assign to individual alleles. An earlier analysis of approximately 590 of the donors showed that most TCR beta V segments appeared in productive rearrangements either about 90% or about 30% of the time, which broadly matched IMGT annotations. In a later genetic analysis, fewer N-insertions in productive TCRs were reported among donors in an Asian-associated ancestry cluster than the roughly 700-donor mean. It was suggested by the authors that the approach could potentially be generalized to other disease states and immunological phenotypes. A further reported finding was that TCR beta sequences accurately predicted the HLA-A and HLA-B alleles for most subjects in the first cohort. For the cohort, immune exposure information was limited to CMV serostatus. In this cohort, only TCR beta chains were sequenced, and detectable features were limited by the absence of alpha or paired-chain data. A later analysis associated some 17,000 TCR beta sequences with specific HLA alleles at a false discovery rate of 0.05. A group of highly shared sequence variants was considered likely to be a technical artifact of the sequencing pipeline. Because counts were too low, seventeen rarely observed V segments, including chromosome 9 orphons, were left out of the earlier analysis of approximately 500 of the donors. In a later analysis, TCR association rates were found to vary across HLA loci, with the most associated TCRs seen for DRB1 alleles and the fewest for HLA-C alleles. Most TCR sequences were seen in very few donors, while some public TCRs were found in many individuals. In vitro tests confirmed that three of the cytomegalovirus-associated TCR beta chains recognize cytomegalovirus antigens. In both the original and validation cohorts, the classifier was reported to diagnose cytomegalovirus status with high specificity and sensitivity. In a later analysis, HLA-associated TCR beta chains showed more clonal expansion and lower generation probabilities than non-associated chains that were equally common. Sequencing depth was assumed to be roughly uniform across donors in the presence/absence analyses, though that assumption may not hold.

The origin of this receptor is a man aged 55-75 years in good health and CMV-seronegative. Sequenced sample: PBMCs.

The CDR3: CAISPRDRDEKLFF. The base sequence is TGTGCCATCAGCCCCCGGGACAGGGATGAAAAACTGTTTTTT. The chain links TRBV10-3 with TRBJ1-4; 9 middle bases align to TRBD1. Unmatched junction bases come to 5, with V trimmed by 6 bases and J by 6 bases. From the cysteine through the phenylalanine, the CDR3 covers 14 amino acids. CDR3 DNA only is kept here, 42 bases in frame from base 1. CDR1 and CDR2 are read off the germline V gene as ENHRY and SYGVKD.